These 4 T cell receptor beta chains originate from one sample sequenced in a study of shared clonotypes between healthy human individuals. This table comes from immunoSEQ multiplex PCR, and its TCRdb copy is limited to in-frame clones, with some not included. The table has over a million clones, approximately 80% seen once; the top ten hold about 0.52%. The specimen was memory CD4+ T cells from PBMCs. Regarding subset: CD45RA-negative fraction. These receptors originate from a man aged 18-30 years in good health. Some clones in this sample may be carry-over from other donors' samples.

The chain uses TRBV28 and TRBJ2-7, with 8 nucleotides matching TRBD1. Trimming at V came to 7 bases and at J to 1 base, leaving 15 bases not matched to a gene. The CDR3 totals 17 residues. Germline-derived CDR1 and CDR2 are MDHEN and SYDVKM. CDR3 region: CASTPPRDRTLSYEQYF. CDR3 coding DNA: TGTGCCAGCACCCCCCCCCGGGACAGGACTCTTTCCTACGAGCAGTACTTC.

This chain uses TRBV28 with TRBJ2-5, with TRBD2 matching over 12 bases. V lost 2 bases and J lost 7; bases outside the gene matches: 5. This CDR3 contains 15 residues. Germline values: CDR1 MDHEN, CDR2 SYDVKM. CDR3 nucleotides: TGTGCCAGCAGTTTAAGACTAGCGGGAGTGGCGACCCAGTACTTC. Residues: CASSLRLAGVATQYF.

This clone was detected only once. This chain joins TRBV5-1 and TRBJ1-2, with a possible D match to TRBD1 (5 bases). Deletions cut 4 bases from V and 7 bases from J, with 17 bases between. Germline CDR1 and CDR2: SGHRS and YFSETQ. There are 14 residues in the CDR3. As DNA, the CDR3 is TGCGCCAGCAGCGTTTCGCCGGGACTCCGTGGCTACACCTTC. Amino acid sequence: CASSVSPGLRGYTF.

The CDR3 DNA is TGTGCCAGCTCCGCGGGGGCGCGGGGCACTGAAGCTTTCTTT. Translated, it gives CASSAGARGTEAFF. J is TRBJ1-1 and V is TRBV18; D possibly corresponds to TRBD1 (6 bases). Looked up from germline, CDR1 is KGHSH and CDR2 is LQKENI. Trimming stripped 6 bases from V and 4 bases from J, with 15 bases between. CDR3 length equals 14 residues.